The sequence of this TCR beta chain was determined in a study of OX40 agonist ivuxolimab in advanced cancers. For the study at large: The treatment was a fully human IgG2 OX40 agonist, ivuxolimab. Findings and limits, study-wide: Clones of CD4+ and CD8+ blood T cells grew by week 6 at doses of 0.1 to 3.0 mg/kg.

If patients had autoimmune disease history or systemic immunosuppression, they were excluded. Germline trimming cut 5 bases from V and 5 bases from J; bases unmatched to any gene: 5. The CDR3 length is 15 residues. CDR1 and CDR2 (germline): MDHEN, SYDVKM. Using immunoSEQ multiplex PCR, the repertoire was profiled, and TCRdb retains in-frame clones only, with some absent. The sample shows some 75,000 clones, more than 70% of them seen only once. For this clone: Antigen unknown.

The receptor comes from an adult with an advanced solid tumor such as melanoma, head and neck, liver or kidney cancer. The chain couples TRBV28 to TRBJ1-4, with TRBD1 matching over 10 bases. The specimen was CD4+ or CD8+ T cells sorted from blood, collected in a trial of the OX40 agonist ivuxolimab. CDR3 region: CASSAGTGVNEKLFF. The DNA of the CDR3 is TGTGCCAGCAGTGCAGGGACAGGGGTAAATGAAAAACTGTTTTTT.